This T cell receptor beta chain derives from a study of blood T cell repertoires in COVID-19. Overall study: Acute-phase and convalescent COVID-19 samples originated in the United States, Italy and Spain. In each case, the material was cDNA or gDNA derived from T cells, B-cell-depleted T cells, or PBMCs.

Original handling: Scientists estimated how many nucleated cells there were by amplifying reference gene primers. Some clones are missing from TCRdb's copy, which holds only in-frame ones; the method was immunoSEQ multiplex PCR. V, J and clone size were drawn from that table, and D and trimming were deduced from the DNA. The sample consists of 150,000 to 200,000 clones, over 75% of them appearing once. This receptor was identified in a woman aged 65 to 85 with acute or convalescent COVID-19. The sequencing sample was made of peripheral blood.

The CDR3 here is CASSQDRGRIETQYF. DNA of the CDR3: TGTGCCAGCAGCCAAGATAGAGGTCGGATAGAGACCCAGTACTTC. The rearrangement joins TRBV4-2 to TRBJ2-5, with D hard to call. The ends were cut back, 0 bases at V and 4 bases at J, with 12 bases in the middle. The CDR3 runs 15 residues. Germline values: CDR1 LGHNA, CDR2 YNFKEQ.